This T cell receptor beta chain came from a study of blood T cell repertoires in COVID-19. Assay: immunoSEQ multiplex PCR; the TCRdb copy retains only in-frame clones and omits some. There are approximately 300,000 clones in the sample; around 86% occur only once, and about 2.7% lies in the top ten. The source is a woman between 18 and 29 years old who had recovered from COVID-19. Sequenced: PBMCs or T cells enriched from blood (not recorded which).

CDR3 coding DNA: TGTGCCAGCAAAGGGACAGATTCCTCCTACGAGCAGTACTTC. This translates into CASKGTDSSYEQYF. This rearrangement joins TRBV2 to TRBJ2-7, with 7 bases aligning to TRBD1. After removal of 7 bases from V and 0 bases from J, the junction contained 6 bases not matched to a gene. The germline gives CDR1 SNHLY, CDR2 FYNNEI. There are 14 residues in the CDR3.